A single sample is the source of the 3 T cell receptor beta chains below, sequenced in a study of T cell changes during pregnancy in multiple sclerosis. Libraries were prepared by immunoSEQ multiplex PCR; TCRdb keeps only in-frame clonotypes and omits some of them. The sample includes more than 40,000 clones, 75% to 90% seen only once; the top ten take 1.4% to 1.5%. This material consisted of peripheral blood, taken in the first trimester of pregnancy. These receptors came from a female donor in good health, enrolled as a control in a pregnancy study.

The DNA for the CDR3 is TGCGCCAGCAGTGAGGGAGCGGGGCGCACAGATACGCAGTATTTT. Translating it yields CASSEGAGRTDTQYF. This chain connects TRBV10-2 to TRBJ2-3, with TRBD2 matching over 7 bases. The CDR3 contains 15 residues. The germline CDR1 and CDR2 sequences are WSHSY and SAAADI. V trimming: 2 bases; J trimming: 1 base; junction bases outside the gene matches: 3.

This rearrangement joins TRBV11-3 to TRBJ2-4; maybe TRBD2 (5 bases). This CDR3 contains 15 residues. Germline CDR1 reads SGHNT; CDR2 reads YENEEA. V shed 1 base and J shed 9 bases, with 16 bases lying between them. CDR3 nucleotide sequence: TGTGCCAGCAGCTTAGGGGGAGCCACCGTGGGCATTCAGTACTTC. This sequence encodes CASSLGGATVGIQYF.

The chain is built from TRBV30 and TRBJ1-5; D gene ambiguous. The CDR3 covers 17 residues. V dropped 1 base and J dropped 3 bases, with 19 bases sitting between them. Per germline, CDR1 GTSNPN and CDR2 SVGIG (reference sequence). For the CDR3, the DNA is TGTGCCTGGAGTGAACCTCAAACAGTATTTCCCAATCAGCCCCAGCATTTT. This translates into CAWSEPQTVFPNQPQHF.